Shown below are 9 T cell receptor beta chains from a single sample sequenced in a study of T cell repertoires in aging, cancer and after chemotherapy. Amplification of TCR beta used genomic DNA extracted from peripheral blood. Rearranged V-D-J TRB sequences were amplified with a mixed TRB-A/B primer pool. Each CDR3 protein gets one entry after TCRdb re-called the multiplex PCR reads with MiXCR. The sample contains some 4,500 distinct CDR3 sequences, 26% of which appear only once. Specimen: blood. The receptor set was obtained from a human donor with a blood cancer.

This chain links TRBV5-1 with TRBJ2-5; possibly TRBD2 for D (5 bases). Germline V CDR1 and CDR2: SGHRS, YFSETQ. The CDR3 has 12 residues. V was shortened by 6 bases and J by 0 bases, with 6 bases between the two germline ends. The CDR3 region is CASNGNQETQYF. The CDR3 nucleotides read TGCGCCAGCAACGGGAACCAAGAGACCCAGTACTTC.

CDR3 coding DNA: TGTGCCAGCAACCAGGGGCATAGCAATCAGCCCCAGCATTTT. Protein: CASNQGHSNQPQHF. J is TRBJ1-5 and V is TRBV12-3 or TRBV12-4, with D tentatively TRBD1 (6 bases). With 7 bases removed from V and 0 bases from J, the gap between germline ends came to 10 bases. The CDR3 covers 14 residues.

Comments on this clonotype: The germline gene is not matched at one end of the junction; a read error may be the cause. V and J are TRBV5-4 and TRBJ2-7; possible D gene TRBD2, 6 bases. Germline loops: CDR1 SGHNT, CDR2 YYREEE (reference sequence). The CDR3 has 16 amino acids. CDR3 loop: CASRFARMGGSYEQYF. The CDR3 DNA reads as TGCGCCAGCAGATTTGCCCGCATGGGGGGCTCCTACGAGCAGTACTTC.

The chain recombines TRBV6-2 or TRBV6-3 with TRBJ2-7, with 9 bases identical to TRBD2. This CDR3 is 13 amino acids long. The V segment lost 4 bases and the J segment 6 bases; nucleotides outside the gene matches: 4. Germline assignment: CDR1 MNHEY and CDR2 SVGEGT. The CDR3, as DNA: TGTGCCAGCAGTTCCGGGACTAGCCTCGAGCAGTACTTC. It encodes CASSSGTSLEQYF.

Only a few counts were recorded for this clonotype. The rearrangement links TRBV20-1 to TRBJ2-4; possible D gene TRBD2, 6 bases. V gave up 0 bases and J gave up 3 bases, with 9 bases separating them. This CDR3 spans 14 amino acids. In germline, CDR1 is DFQATT, CDR2 SNEGSKA (reference sequence). The DNA of the CDR3 is TGCAGTGCTAGAGATCAGGGAGGCAAAAACATTCAGTACTTC. Protein: CSARDQGGKNIQYF.

This sequence joins TRBV27 and TRBJ2-7; 9 nucleotides line up with TRBD1. Looked up from germline, CDR1 is MNHEY and CDR2 is SMNVEV (reference sequence). V dropped 5 bases and J dropped 0; count of bases not matched to a gene: 5. The length of the CDR3 is 15 residues. The CDR3: CASSAGTGFSYEQYF. The CDR3 DNA sequence: TGTGCCAGCAGTGCCGGGACAGGGTTCTCCTACGAGCAGTACTTC.

The genes are TRBV20-1 and TRBJ2-4, with 8 positions matching TRBD2. The CDR3 has 14 residues. Germline lookup yields CDR1 DFQATT and CDR2 SNEGSKA (reference sequence). Trimming cost V 6 bases and J 6 bases; bases outside gene matches: 10. CDR3 DNA sequence: TGCAGTGCCAACCCTAGCGGGTATGGAAACATTCAGTACTTC. Translated: CSANPSGYGNIQYF.

V and J are TRBV7-9 and TRBJ2-2, with 8 bases matching TRBD1. CDR1 is SEHNR, CDR2 FQNEAQ, per germline (reference sequence). The length of the CDR3 is 16 residues. The J segment lost 4 bases and the V segment lost 5 bases, leaving 9 bases of the junction unmatched. As DNA, the CDR3 is TGTGCCAGCAGCCACACCGGGACAGGCCCCACCGGGGAGCTGTTTTTT. This translates into CASSHTGTGPTGELFF.

The chain uses TRBV9 and TRBJ2-3; 13 bases map to TRBD2. Germline trimming cut 3 bases from V and 4 bases from J; bases unmatched to any gene: 5. Germline-derived CDR1 and CDR2 are SGDLS and YYNGEE. CDR3 length equals 16 residues. The CDR3, as DNA: TGTGCCAGCAGCGACGGGACTAGCGGGGAACCAGATACGCAGTATTTT. Amino acid sequence: CASSDGTSGEPDTQYF.